Included here is one T cell receptor beta chain sequence, with context. This clonotype was detected many times. It lacks a known antigen. Base qualities are not recorded, but no much larger clone differs from it by a single base. CDR1 SGDLS and CDR2 YYNGEE are derived from the germline V gene. The CDR3 covers 16 residues, taking in both the cysteine and the phenylalanine. Only the CDR3 DNA is retained, 48 bases long and in frame from the first base. V lost 4 bases and J lost 1 base; the stretch between them is 16 bases long. This sample is drawn from a study of molecular identifiers for immune sequencing clone quantification (dated by TCRdb to between 2017 and 2018). As for the study more broadly: For a replicate experiment, the RNA from either around 20,000 or 100,000 naive CD8 T cells was divided into five aliquots, and four of those aliquots went on to sequencing. This methods study used CD8 T cells to benchmark TCR RNA copy counting and molecular-identifier clustering-based TCR repertoire sequencing (MIDCIRS).

Results the study describes overall, beyond this receptor: Naive libraries contained spiked-in Jurkat TCR RNA (more than 9 copies' worth), which is not part of the donor repertoire. In CMV-specific effector cells, clones with more than 20 RNA copies accounted for over 97% of molecules, whereas in naive cells such clones accounted for under 1%. Spiked-in Jurkat TCR RNA equal to a single cell's worth was reported to be detectable even within 1,100,000 naive CD8 T cells. Modeling estimated about three recovered TCR RNA copies per cell, compared with 9.5 to 10 by digital PCR, which implies about 30% capture efficiency. When barcode sub-clustering was left out, chimeric consensus sequences inflated TCR diversity, with chimeras reaching as high as 47%. Identical TCR molecules sharing a barcode could cause highly expanded clone sizes to be underestimated.

The library was produced with PCR. The data were produced on an Illumina HiSeq 4000. Bulk TCR libraries were made following a previously described method, with the TCR primers given in Table S5. Total RNA was purified with the Qiagen AllPrep DNA/RNA kit. Reads from multiple sequencing runs of the same library were pooled before analysis. In the original analysis: Reads were retained only if an exact TCR constant sequence was present, and the retained reads were trimmed to 150 nt and grouped according to their 12-nt molecular barcodes. Reads within each barcode group were sub-clustered using a 15% Levenshtein threshold, and quality-weighted consensus sequences were constructed for each RNA molecule. Non-functional sequences were excluded, and lower-count sequences lying one edit away from another sequence were also excluded. On the basis of fitting two negative binomial distributions, barcode sub-clusters with fewer than 20% of the maximum read count were discarded. TCRdb ran its own pipeline on the public reads, namely fastp trimming at Q25 and MiXCR clone calling, and kept in-frame beta chains. Under each unique CDR3 protein, matching rows form one entry showing the most common genes and DNA. These V and J calls rely on TCRdb rather than the paper's analysis. For this sample there are about 320,000 distinct CDR3 sequences; around a fifth appear just once. Approximately 0.8% of the sample lies in the top ten.

Libraries of naive CD8 T cells were built from approximately 20,000 to 980,000 sorted cells, with 10%, 30% or 50% of the purified RNA used. On a BD FACSAria II, naive CD8 T cells were FACS-sorted as CD8+CD4-CCR7+CD45RA+ and collected into RLT Plus buffer. Detection sensitivity was tested by spiking Jurkat RNA equal to over 8 TCR copies' worth into samples containing roughly 17,000-1,100,000 naive CD8 T cells. Enrichment of CD8 T cells was performed with RosetteSep CD8+ T Cell Enrichment Cocktail and Ficoll-Paque, after which ACK red cell lysis was carried out. The source material was naive CD8+ T cells from blood, with Jurkat cell RNA spiked in. The sample's cell subset or site label, in plain terms: FACS-sorted CD8+CD4-CCR7+CD45RA+ naive T cells. The source is a human donor in good health. Some libraries in this study had Jurkat cell RNA spiked in. The chain was built from TRBV9 and TRBJ2-3; perhaps TRBD2 is the D gene, with 5 bases matching. The base sequence is TGTGCCAGCAGCCTTGAGGGTTCTAGCCGCACAGATACGCAGTATTTT. This codes for CASSLEGSSRTDTQYF.